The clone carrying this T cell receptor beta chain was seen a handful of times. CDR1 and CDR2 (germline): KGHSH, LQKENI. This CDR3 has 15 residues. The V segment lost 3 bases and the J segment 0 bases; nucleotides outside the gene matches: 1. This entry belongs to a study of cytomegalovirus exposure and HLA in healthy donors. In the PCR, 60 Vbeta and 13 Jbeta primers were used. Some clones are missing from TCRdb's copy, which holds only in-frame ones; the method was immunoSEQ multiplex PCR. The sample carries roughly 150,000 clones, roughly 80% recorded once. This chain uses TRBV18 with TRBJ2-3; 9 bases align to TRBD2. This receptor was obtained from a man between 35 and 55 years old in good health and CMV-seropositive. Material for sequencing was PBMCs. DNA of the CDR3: TGTGCCAGCTCACCTACTAGCGGGAGCACAGATACGCAGTATTTT. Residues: CASSPTSGSTDTQYF.